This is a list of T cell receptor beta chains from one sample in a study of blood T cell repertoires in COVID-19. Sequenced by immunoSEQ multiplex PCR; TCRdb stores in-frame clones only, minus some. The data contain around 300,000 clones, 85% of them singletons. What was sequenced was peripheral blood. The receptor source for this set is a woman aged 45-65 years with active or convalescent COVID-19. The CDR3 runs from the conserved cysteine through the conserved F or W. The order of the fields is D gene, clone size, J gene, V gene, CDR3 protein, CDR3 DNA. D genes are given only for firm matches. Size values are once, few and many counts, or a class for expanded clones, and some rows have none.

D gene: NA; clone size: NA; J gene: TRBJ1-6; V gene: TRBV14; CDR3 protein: CASSQAQGRFSPLHF; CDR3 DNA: TGTGCCAGCAGCCAAGCACAGGGAAGATTCTCACCCCTCCACTTT
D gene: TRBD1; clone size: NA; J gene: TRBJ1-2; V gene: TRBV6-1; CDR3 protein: CASSEPGQGDYGYTF; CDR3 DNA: TGTGCCAGCAGTGAACCGGGACAGGGTGACTATGGCTACACCTTC
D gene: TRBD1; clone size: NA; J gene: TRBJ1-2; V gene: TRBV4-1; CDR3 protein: CASSQAGGNYGYTF; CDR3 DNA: TGCGCCAGCAGCCAAGCAGGGGGAAACTATGGCTACACCTTC
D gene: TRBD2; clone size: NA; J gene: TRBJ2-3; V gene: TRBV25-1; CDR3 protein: CASSPGLAGSTDTQYF; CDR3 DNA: TGTGCCAGCAGTCCCGGACTAGCGGGATCTACAGATACGCAGTATTTT
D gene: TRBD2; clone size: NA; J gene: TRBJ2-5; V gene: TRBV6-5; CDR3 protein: CASSYSTSGPQETQYF; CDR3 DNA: TGTGCCAGCAGTTACTCGACTAGCGGACCGCAAGAGACCCAGTACTTC
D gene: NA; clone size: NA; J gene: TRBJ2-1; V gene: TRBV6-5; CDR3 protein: CASSWERNEQFF; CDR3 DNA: TGTGCCAGCAGTTGGGAGAGAAATGAGCAGTTCTTC
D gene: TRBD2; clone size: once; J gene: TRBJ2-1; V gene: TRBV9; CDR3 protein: CASSVVGTSGIYEQFF; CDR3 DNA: TGTGCCAGCAGCGTAGTAGGGACTAGCGGGATCTATGAGCAGTTCTTC
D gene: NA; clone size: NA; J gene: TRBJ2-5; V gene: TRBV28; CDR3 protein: CASSPTGTSQETQYF; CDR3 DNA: TGTGCCAGCAGTCCAACCGGGACTTCTCAAGAGACCCAGTACTTC
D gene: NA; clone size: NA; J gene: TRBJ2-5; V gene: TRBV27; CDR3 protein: CASSFEGAETQYF; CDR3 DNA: TGTGCCAGCAGTTTCGAGGGTGCGGAGACCCAGTACTTC
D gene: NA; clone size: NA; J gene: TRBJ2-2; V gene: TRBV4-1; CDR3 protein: CASSQRGELFF; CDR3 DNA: TGCGCCAGCAGCCAGAGGGGGGAGCTGTTTTTT
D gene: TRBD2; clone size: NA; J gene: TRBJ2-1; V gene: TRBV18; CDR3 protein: CASTGLAGTSEQFF; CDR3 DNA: TGTGCCAGCACCGGACTAGCGGGTACGAGTGAGCAGTTCTTC
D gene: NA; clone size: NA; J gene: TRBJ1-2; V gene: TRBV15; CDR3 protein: CATSARQSYGYTF; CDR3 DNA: TGTGCCACCAGCGCCCGACAGTCCTATGGCTACACCTTC
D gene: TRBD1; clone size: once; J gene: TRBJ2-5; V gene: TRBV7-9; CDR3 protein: CASRQQGTETQYF; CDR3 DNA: TGTGCCAGCAGGCAACAGGGGACGGAGACCCAGTACTTC
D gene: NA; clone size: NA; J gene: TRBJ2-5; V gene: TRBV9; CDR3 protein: CASSPIGGGEKTQYF; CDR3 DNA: TGTGCCAGCAGTCCTATTGGGGGCGGAGAAAAGACCCAGTACTTC
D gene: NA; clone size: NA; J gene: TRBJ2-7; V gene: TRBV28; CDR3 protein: CASSPVLQATYEQYF; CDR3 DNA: TGTGCCAGCAGCCCCGTACTACAGGCCACCTACGAGCAGTACTTC
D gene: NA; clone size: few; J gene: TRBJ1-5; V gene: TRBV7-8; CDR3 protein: CASSLGRVVSNQPQHF; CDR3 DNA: TGTGCCAGCAGTCTAGGCCGGGTGGTCAGCAATCAGCCCCAGCATTTT
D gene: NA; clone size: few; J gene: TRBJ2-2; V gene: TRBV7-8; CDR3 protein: CASSWTELGGELFF; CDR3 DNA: TGTGCCAGCAGCTGGACAGAATTGGGCGGGGAGCTGTTTTTT
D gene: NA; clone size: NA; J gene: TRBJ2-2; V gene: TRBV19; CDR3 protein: CASSIGLGELFF; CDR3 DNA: TGTGCCAGTAGTATTGGACTCGGGGAGCTGTTTTTT
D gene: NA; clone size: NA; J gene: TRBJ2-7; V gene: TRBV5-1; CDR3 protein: CASSLGLGLAYEQYF; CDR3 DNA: TGCGCCAGCAGCTTGGGACTAGGTCTTGCCTACGAGCAGTACTTC
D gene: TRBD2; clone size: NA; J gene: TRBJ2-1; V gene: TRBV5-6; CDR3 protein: CASSSGLAGVGYNEQFF; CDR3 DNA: TGTGCCAGCAGTTCGGGACTAGCGGGAGTGGGCTACAATGAGCAGTTCTTC
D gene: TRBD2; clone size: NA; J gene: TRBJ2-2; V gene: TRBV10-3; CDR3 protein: CAIRASGRGTGELFF; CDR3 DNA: TGTGCCATCAGGGCAAGCGGGAGAGGGACCGGGGAGCTGTTTTTT
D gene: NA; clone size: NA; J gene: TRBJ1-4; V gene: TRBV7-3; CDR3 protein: CASSLGGDWREKLFF; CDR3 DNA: TGTGCCAGCAGTCTCGGTGGGGATTGGAGGGAAAAACTGTTTTTT
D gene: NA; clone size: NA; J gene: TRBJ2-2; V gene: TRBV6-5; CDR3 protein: CASSTQGGAGELFF; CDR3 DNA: TGTGCCAGCAGTACCCAGGGGGGAGCCGGGGAGCTGTTTTTT
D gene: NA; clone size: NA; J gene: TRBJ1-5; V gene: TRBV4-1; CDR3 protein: CASSQTGLSNQPQHF; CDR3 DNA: TGCGCCAGCAGTCAAACAGGGTTGAGCAATCAGCCCCAGCATTTT
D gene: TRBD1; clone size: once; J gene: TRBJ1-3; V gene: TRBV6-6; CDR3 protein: CASSRTGVPGSSGNTIYF; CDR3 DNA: TGTGCCAGCAGTCGGACAGGGGTCCCGGGGAGCTCTGGAAACACCATATATTTT
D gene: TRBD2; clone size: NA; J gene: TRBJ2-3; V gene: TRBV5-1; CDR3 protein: CASSPGRSTDTQYF; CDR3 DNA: TGCGCCAGCAGCCCCGGGAGGAGCACAGATACGCAGTATTTT
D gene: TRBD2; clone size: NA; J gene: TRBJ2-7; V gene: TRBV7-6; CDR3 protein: CASSLAGLAGHEQYF; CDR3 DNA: TGTGCCAGCAGCTTAGCGGGACTAGCGGGACACGAGCAGTACTTC
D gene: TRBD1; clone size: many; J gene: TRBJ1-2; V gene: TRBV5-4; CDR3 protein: CASSSGQGGYGYTF; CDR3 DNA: TGTGCCAGCAGCTCAGGACAGGGGGGTTATGGCTACACCTTC
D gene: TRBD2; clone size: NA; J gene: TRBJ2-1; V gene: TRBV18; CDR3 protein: CASSPASGHNEQFF; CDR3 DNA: TGTGCCAGCTCACCTGCTAGCGGACACAATGAGCAGTTCTTC
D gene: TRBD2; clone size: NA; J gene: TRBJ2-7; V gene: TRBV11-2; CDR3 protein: CASSLVRLAGGSYEQYF; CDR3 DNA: TGTGCCAGCAGCTTAGTTCGACTAGCGGGGGGCTCCTACGAGCAGTACTTC
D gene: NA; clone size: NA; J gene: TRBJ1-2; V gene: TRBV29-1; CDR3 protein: CSAQFPPVYGYTF; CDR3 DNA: TGCAGCGCACAGTTTCCCCCTGTCTATGGCTACACCTTC
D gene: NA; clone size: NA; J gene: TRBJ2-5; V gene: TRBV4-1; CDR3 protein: CASTTLFTLGGKKETQYF; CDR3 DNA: TGCGCCAGCACGACACTATTTACTCTTGGGGGGAAAAAAGAGACCCAGTACTTC
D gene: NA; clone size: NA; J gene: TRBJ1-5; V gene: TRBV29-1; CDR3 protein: CSVGAINQPQHF; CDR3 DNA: TGCAGCGTTGGGGCGATCAATCAGCCCCAGCATTTT
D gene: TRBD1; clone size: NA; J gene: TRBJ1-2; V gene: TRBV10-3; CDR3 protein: CAISWGTGGAGGYTF; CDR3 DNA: TGTGCCATCAGCTGGGGGACAGGGGGCGCCGGTGGCTACACCTTC
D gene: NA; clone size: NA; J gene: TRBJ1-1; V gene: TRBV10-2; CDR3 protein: CASSLRRPTEAFF; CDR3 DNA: TGCGCCAGCAGCCTTCGCAGGCCCACTGAAGCTTTCTTT
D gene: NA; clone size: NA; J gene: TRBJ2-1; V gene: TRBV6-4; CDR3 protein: CASSGGDLNYNEQFF; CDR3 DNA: TGTGCCAGCAGTGGGGGGGACTTAAATTACAATGAGCAGTTCTTC
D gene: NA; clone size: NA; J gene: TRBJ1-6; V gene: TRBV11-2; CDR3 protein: CASSLSFSPLHF; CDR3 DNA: TGTGCCAGCAGCTTATCATTTTCACCCCTCCACTTT
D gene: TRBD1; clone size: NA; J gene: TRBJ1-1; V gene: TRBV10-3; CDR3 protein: CAISEWGTGGGMTEAFF; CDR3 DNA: TGTGCCATCAGTGAGTGGGGGACAGGGGGCGGAATGACTGAAGCTTTCTTT
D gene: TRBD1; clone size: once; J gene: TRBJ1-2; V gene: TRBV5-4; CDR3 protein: CASSVPGDRVYGYTF; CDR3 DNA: TGTGCCAGCAGCGTACCTGGGGACAGGGTCTATGGCTACACCTTC
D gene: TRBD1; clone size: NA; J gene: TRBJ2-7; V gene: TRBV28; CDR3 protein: CASRDRFLMYEQYF; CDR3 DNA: TGTGCCAGCAGGGACAGGTTCCTTATGTACGAGCAGTACTTC